This T cell receptor beta chain comes out of a study of T cell responses to AZD1222 COVID-19 vaccine (dated by TCRdb to about 2021). Study-level background: AZD1222 recipients whose second dose came at about 4 weeks and those whose second dose came at about 12 weeks were combined into one group, since spike-specific TCR depth and breadth did not differ between the two schedules. A total of under 250 trial participants underwent TCR sequencing, of whom around 210 had received two doses of AZD1222 and around 26 had received two doses of the MenACWY control vaccine. Trial participants were enrolled into age subgroups of 18-55, 56-69 and 70-plus years, which contained approximately 150, 28 and 58 TCR-sequenced participants, respectively.

A note on this clone: Its specific antigen is unknown. Per-nucleotide qualities are absent, and no much larger clonotype sits a single base away.

The germline ends are 15 bases apart after V is trimmed by 4 bases and J by 8 bases. The germline V gene provides CDR1 SNHLY and CDR2 FYNNEI. The CDR3 spans 14 residues, from the cysteine through the phenylalanine. Solely the CDR3 DNA is kept, with 42 bases framed from the first base. Beyond this particular receptor, the publication reports: Participants were mostly white British and included more females than males, and it was suggested by the authors that clonal diversity may have been underestimated. The vaccine-associated CD4 TCRs covered the entire spike protein, and the dominant responses fell in regions 160-218 and 743-854. Epitopes outside the regions mutated in the B.1.351 and B.1.1.7 variants were reportedly recognized by nearly half of the unique spike-specific TCRs. In the small 56-69-year group, the increase in depth fell short of significance, most likely because of low power. Conclusions about previously exposed vaccinees were limited because only 6 or 7 AZD1222 recipients were SARS-CoV-2 seropositive at baseline. After two AZD1222 doses, both the breadth and the depth of spike-specific TCRs were significantly higher than at day 0 and than in MenACWY recipients. Because no day 14 peak-response samples were available, the repertoires could be characterized only after the peak T cell response.

The label giving this sample's time point can be read as: baseline before first vaccination. Vaccinee samples came from UK trials COV001 and COV002, including a single-blind randomized controlled phase 2/3 trial of AZD1222 (ChAdOx1 nCoV-19) in healthy adults. For TCRbeta chain sequencing, PBMC samples from trial participants were taken at day 0 and at day 28 after the second dose. The CDR3 regions of human TCRbeta chains were analyzed by immunosequencing. The source study handled its data this way. Repertoire TCRs were checked for matches against a reference library of SARS-CoV-2-specific TCRs that had been generated using the MIRA antigen-specificity platform. Breadth was defined as the fraction of unique TCRs that were SARS-CoV-2-associated, and depth was defined as the fraction of total T cells that were SARS-CoV-2-associated. Using the MIRA data, each spike-specific TCR was mapped to the spike region that the TCR reacts to and placed in a CD4 or CD8 class. Log10-transformed breadth and depth values were compared by one-way ANOVA with Sidak's multiple comparisons tests. As stored in TCRdb, this immuneACCESS dataset retains in-frame rearrangements with V and J assigned. A fraction of the clones does not appear; measured against another copy, unresolved V genes explain less than half of the discrepancy, and the remainder lacks a known reason. The V and J calls and clone size are taken from that table; D and trimming were inferred from the DNA. A total of 130,000 to 150,000 clones appear in this sample, approximately 90% of them only once. Of the sample, 1.5% to 2% falls within the top ten clones.

The chain is encoded by TRBV2 joined to TRBJ2-1, with the D gene call left open. This specimen consisted of peripheral blood, obtained on day 0 of AZD1222 vaccination. The TCR originated in an adult in good health. The nucleotides read TGTGCCAGCAGTGTCTTAAGCCAAGGAGATGAGCAGTTCTTC. Its protein product is CASSVLSQGDEQFF.